These 2 T cell receptor beta chains came from one sample sequenced in a study of blood T cell repertoires in COVID-19. Profiled with immunoSEQ multiplex PCR; TCRdb holds only in-frame clones, not every one. The sample lists some 120,000 clones, around 86% seen once, with over 15% in the top ten. The specimen sequenced was PBMCs or T cells enriched from blood (not recorded which). These receptors were obtained from a man younger than 40 who had recovered from COVID-19.

V usage is TRBV2 and J usage is TRBJ1-1, with 9 bases identical to TRBD1. Germline CDR1 reads SNHLY; CDR2 reads FYNNEI. The CDR3 totals 14 residues. Losses at the gene ends were 7 bases for V and 4 bases for J; bases not matched to a gene: 7. CDR3 DNA: TGTGCCAGCACACTACAGGGGGCTGGCACTGAAGCTTTCTTT. It yields the protein CASTLQGAGTEAFF.

The chain recombines TRBV7-8 with TRBJ1-5; D uncertain. Germline V lookup: CDR1 SGHVS, CDR2 FQNEAQ. The CDR3 length is 13 residues. V gave up 4 bases and J gave up 4 bases, with 8 bases separating them. The CDR3 DNA sequence: TGTGCCAGCAGCTCAGACATGAATCAGCCCCAGCATTTT. Translated: CASSSDMNQPQHF.